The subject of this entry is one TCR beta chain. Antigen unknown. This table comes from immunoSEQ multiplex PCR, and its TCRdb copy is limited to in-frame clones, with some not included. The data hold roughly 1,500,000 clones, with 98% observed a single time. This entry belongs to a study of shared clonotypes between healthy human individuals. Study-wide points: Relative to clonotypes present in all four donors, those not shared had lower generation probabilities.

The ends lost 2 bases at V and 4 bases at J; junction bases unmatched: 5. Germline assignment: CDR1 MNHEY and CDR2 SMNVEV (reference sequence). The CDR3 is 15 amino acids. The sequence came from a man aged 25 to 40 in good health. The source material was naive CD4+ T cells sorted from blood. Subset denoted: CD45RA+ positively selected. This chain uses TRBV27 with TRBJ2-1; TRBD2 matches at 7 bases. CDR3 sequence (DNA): TGTGCCAGCAGTTTACTAGCGGTAGTTTACAATGAGCAGTTCTTC. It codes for CASSLLAVVYNEQFF.